This is a list of T cell receptor beta chains from one sample in a study of cytomegalovirus exposure and HLA in healthy donors. Sequencing used immunoSEQ multiplex PCR; TCRdb keeps in-frame clones, though not all of them. The repertoire consists of fewer than 250,000 clones, with about three quarters occurring once and the leading ten covering approximately 1.8%. The sample comprised PBMCs. These receptors came from a male donor in good health and CMV-seronegative. Both conserved end residues are trimmed from each CDR3. Fields, in order: J gene, V gene, CDR3 protein.

TRBJ2-3 | TRBV5-1 | ASSPGLAGDTQY
TRBJ2-7 | TRBV27 | ASSSRTGRRDEQY
TRBJ1-1 | TRBV7-2 | ASSYRDTNTEAF
TRBJ2-7 | TRBV9 | ASSVGTGSSYEQY
TRBJ2-2 | TRBV15 | ATSAPLAASDTGELF
TRBJ2-1 | TRBV11-3 | ASSLGPESDEQF
TRBJ2-1 | TRBV28 | ASRRIQGRSSYNEQF
TRBJ1-2 | TRBV5-1 | ASSPETTGGGYT
TRBJ1-3 | TRBV15 | ATSRVLGNTIY
TRBJ2-7 | TRBV27 | ATTGKLYEQY
TRBJ2-7 | TRBV23-1 | ASSQSKPGRIPEQY
TRBJ2-3 | TRBV12-5 | ASGLPPGQAGPDTQY
TRBJ2-7 | TRBV6-5 | ASTIAGGYEQY
TRBJ2-7 | TRBV7-2 | ASSVGGSLSYEQY
TRBJ1-1 | TRBV19 | ASSIAGGFLNTEAF
TRBJ2-2 | TRBV5-1 | ASTEQGNGGELF
TRBJ1-4 | TRBV9 | ASSARGGVNNEKLF
TRBJ2-7 | TRBV5-1 | ASSLGADHYEQY
TRBJ1-1 | TRBV6-1 | ASSENRGMNTEAF
TRBJ2-3 | TRBV6-5 | ARGAAGGRDTQY
TRBJ2-5 | TRBV30 | AWLSAAQLRETQY
TRBJ2-1 | TRBV27 | ASSLSLRGPYNEQF
TRBJ2-3 | TRBV7-3 | ASSPSGGLMVPDTQY
TRBJ2-1 | TRBV27 | ASTGQGRRSSYNEQF
TRBJ2-3 | TRBV27 | ASSLVGGRAPATQY
TRBJ2-3 | TRBV2 | ASSASAGATDTQY
TRBJ2-1 | TRBV11-3 | ASSGQGNPNEQF
TRBJ1-5 | TRBV4-2 | ASSQDVGSNQPQH
TRBJ2-3 | TRBV4-3 | ASSQALAGEGNVGDTQY
TRBJ2-5 | TRBV28 | ASSPRQVYQETQY
TRBJ1-2 | TRBV29-1 | SVGGGEGYGYT
TRBJ2-7 | TRBV7-9 | ASSSPGQGSYEQY
TRBJ2-3 | TRBV2 | ASSSDGGGVWGQY
TRBJ1-1 | TRBV7-3 | ASSLTASRIGNTEAF
TRBJ2-5 | TRBV5-1 | ASSLGLGQVLIRQETQY
. | TRBV5-4 | ASSVTSGGYEQY
TRBJ2-3 | TRBV2 | ASSEVLGRGPDTQY
TRBJ1-1 | TRBV9 | ASSVDGDRGLNTEAF
TRBJ1-5 | TRBV7-9 | ASSLGGFRNQPQH
TRBJ1-1 | TRBV27 | ASSVTGVMNTEAF
TRBJ1-1 | TRBV28 | ATSGGGLATEAF
TRBJ1-1 | TRBV5-1 | ASSFGQGSAEAF
TRBJ2-7 | TRBV6-1 | ASSGGRSYEQY
TRBJ2-1 | TRBV2 | ASLNPASVENEQF
TRBJ2-1 | TRBV19 | ASTPRVAGFNEQF
TRBJ2-3 | TRBV6-1 | ASSVHVGSGRANTDTQY
TRBJ2-7 | TRBV7-6 | ASSSPGVSGVDEQY
TRBJ1-1 | TRBV15 | ATSTLTGESTEAF
TRBJ1-6 | TRBV13 | ASSQSSRYNSPLH
TRBJ1-4 | TRBV23-1 | ASSQWGWGGMVSANEKLF
TRBJ1-1 | TRBV7-9 | ASSLGTEAF
TRBJ2-1 | TRBV20-1 | SAHREYEQF
TRBJ2-1 | TRBV5-1 | ASSKDPSGSAVNEQF
TRBJ2-7 | TRBV4-3 | ARSQEGLAGEQY